The 13 T cell receptor beta chains in this list originate from one sample, sequenced in a study of blood T cell repertoires in COVID-19. Sequencing was performed with immunoSEQ multiplex PCR; in TCRdb, only in-frame clones are kept and a portion is missing. The sample has 300,000 to 350,000 clones; around 89% are singletons. Source material: peripheral blood. These receptors all stem from a woman aged 40 to 50 with COVID-19, enrolled during active disease.

This chain joins TRBV18 and TRBJ2-5, with TRBD1 identical over 7 bases. The CDR3 loop spans 18 amino acids. Germline values: CDR1 KGHSH, CDR2 LQKENI. The V and J ends lost 4 bases and 2 bases, in that order; junction bases with no gene match: 16. In DNA form, the CDR3 reads TGTGCCAGCTCACTTATATTACAGGGGCAAGGGACGCAAGAGACCCAGTACTTC. Translation: CASSLILQGQGTQETQYF.

This clone was seen only a few times. The chain couples TRBV5-1 to TRBJ2-1, with 9 bases lining up with TRBD1. Per the germline V gene, CDR1 is SGHRS and CDR2 is YFSETQ. With V trimmed by 7 bases and J by 2 bases, 7 bases remained unmatched. The CDR3 has 15 amino acids. The CDR3, as DNA: TGCGCCAGCGGCCGGACAGGGGAACCCTACAATGAGCAGTTCTTC. Translation: CASGRTGEPYNEQFF.

The rearrangement joins TRBV5-6 to TRBJ2-1; 9 bases fit TRBD1. Germline CDR1 is SGHDT and CDR2 is YYEEEE. CDR3 size: 18 residues. V gave up 2 bases and J gave up 0 bases; unmatched junction bases: 9. The CDR3 protein is CASSFGTGWGSSYNEQFF. CDR3 coding DNA: TGTGCCAGCAGCTTCGGGACAGGGTGGGGTAGCTCCTACAATGAGCAGTTCTTC.

The chain is built from TRBV27 and TRBJ2-7; possibly TRBD2 for D (7 bases). The CDR3 contains 19 residues. Germline V CDR1 and CDR2: MNHEY, SMNVEV (reference sequence). Trimming cost V 2 bases and J 2 bases, with 25 bases left between them. CDR3 DNA sequence: TGTGCCAGCAGTTTACGGGGATCGTCCCCGGGGGGCCCCCCCTACGAGCAGTACTTC. Protein: CASSLRGSSPGGPPYEQYF.

This rearrangement joins TRBV7-3 to TRBJ2-1; 7 bases fit TRBD2. The germline CDR1 and CDR2 sequences are SGHTA and FQGTGA. Losses at the gene ends were 1 base for V and 10 bases for J; bases not matched to a gene: 4. The CDR3 sequence is 13 residues long. CDR3 DNA sequence: TGTGCCAGCAGCTTAAAGGGAGGGCGCGAGCAGTTCTTC. This encodes CASSLKGGREQFF.

The DNA of the CDR3 is TGTGCCAGCAGTGGGGGCCCGGGACAGCAATTCTATGGCTACACCTTC. This encodes CASSGGPGQQFYGYTF. V usage is TRBV2 and J usage is TRBJ1-2; 7 bases align to TRBD1. This CDR3 is built from 16 residues. Germline values: CDR1 SNHLY, CDR2 FYNNEI. Germline trimming cut 4 bases from V and 4 bases from J; bases unmatched to any gene: 12.

The J gene is TRBJ2-2, the V gene TRBV7-2; no definite D call. This CDR3 has 14 amino acids. Germline V gene sequence: CDR1 SGHTA, CDR2 FQGNSA. Trimming shortened V by 1 base and J by 5 bases, and 8 bases separated the two germline ends. The CDR3 DNA sequence: TGTGCCAGCAGCTTAGTTCCCCGGACCGGGGAGCTGTTTTTT. Its protein product is CASSLVPRTGELFF.

The count of this clone is one. This chain joins TRBV5-6 and TRBJ2-5, with TRBD1 identical over 7 bases. Germline CDR1 is SGHDT and CDR2 is YYEEEE. The V segment lost 3 bases and the J segment 0 bases; nucleotides outside the gene matches: 11. The CDR3 totals 17 residues. CDR3 protein: CASSWTTGNPYQETQYF. CDR3 sequence (DNA): TGTGCCAGCAGCTGGACGACAGGGAACCCGTACCAAGAGACCCAGTACTTC. Full variable domain (outside the CDR3, taken from reference TRBV5-6 and TRBJ2-5): DAGVTQSPTHLIKTRGQQVTLRCSPKSGHDTVSWYQQALGQGPQFIFQYYEEEERQRGNFPDRFSGHQFPNYSSELNVNALLLGDSALYLCASSWTTGNPYQETQYFGPGTRLLVL.

This clone is a singleton in its sample. The CDR3 DNA reads TGTGCCAGCAGCAAAGGGGGGACTAGCGGTTACAATGAGCAGTTCTTC. This codes for CASSKGGTSGYNEQFF. The chain employs TRBV21-1 and TRBJ2-1; TRBD2, as called in the table, went unchecked against the DNA. TRBV21-1 is flagged as a pseudogene. The CDR3 is made up of 16 amino acids.

V and J are TRBV6-5 and TRBJ1-1; 8 bases line up with TRBD1. Trimming removed 6 bases from V and 5 bases from J; junction bases left unmatched: 8. Germline loops: CDR1 MNHEY, CDR2 SVGAGI. CDR3 length: 14 amino acids. The CDR3: CASRSQGGDTEAFF. In DNA form, the CDR3 reads TGTGCCAGCAGATCACAGGGGGGGGATACTGAAGCTTTCTTT.

This sequence joins TRBV5-5 and TRBJ2-5; 9 bases are a match to TRBD1. There are 14 residues in the CDR3. Trimming cost V 4 bases and J 4 bases; bases outside gene matches: 5. CDR1 is SGHKS and CDR2 is YYEKEE in the germline V gene (reference sequence). The CDR3 DNA follows: TGTGCCAGCAGCACCTTACAGGGGGCAGAGACCCAGTACTTC. Protein product: CASSTLQGAETQYF.

The chain uses TRBV28 and TRBJ1-2; 11 bases match TRBD1. V shed 6 bases, J shed 8 bases, and the junction held 8 bases outside the gene matches. Germline V lookup: CDR1 MDHEN, CDR2 SYDVKM. This CDR3 is built from 14 residues. DNA of the CDR3: TGTGCCAGCAGCGACCCCGGGACAGGGGGGGGCTACACCTTC. Residues: CASSDPGTGGGYTF.

The chain is built from TRBV7-2 and TRBJ1-4, with a possible D match to TRBD1 (6 bases). Germline values: CDR1 SGHTA, CDR2 FQGNSA. Trimming removed 5 bases at V and 8 bases at J, with 18 bases between. The CDR3 length is 15 residues. The CDR3 coding sequence is TGTGCCAGCAGCCTAAGGGCAGGGGAACGCGAAAAACTGTTTTTT. The encoded protein is CASSLRAGEREKLFF.